These T cell receptor beta chains were read from a single sample in a study of metastatic and nonmetastatic thyroid tumors. MiXCR was used by TCRdb to re-call the PCR reads. Here the sample spans some 33,000 clones, 20% to 25% being singletons. The sequencing sample was made of tumor tissue. Receptors originate from a male donor with papillary thyroid cancer or a benign thyroid nodule (not recorded which). Some clones in this sample may be carry-over from other donors' samples. The conserved cysteine and the conserved F or W are not part of the CDR3 here.

v_gene | CDR3aa
TRBV6-5 | ASSYSGLQNEQF
TRBV14 | ASSPSQAGLDTEAF
TRBV11-3 | ASSPRDRDYEQY
TRBV2 | ASSDFDRGNNEQL
TRBV6-1 | ASSEEEGSSYEQY
TRBV11-2 | ASSPIGLADYEQY
TRBV5-1 | ASSHGDGSYEQY
TRBV7-2 | ASSLVGGPSYEQY
TRBV5-4 | ASSLSGKWF
TRBV5-4 | ASSLVGPQVKGYGYT
TRBV6-5 | ASSYSPSTGTDTQY
TRBV10-2 | ASRRTSGSSEQL
TRBV7-2 | ASSLGAETQY
TRBV2 | ASSVPGRKNSPLH
TRBV20-1 | SATHPQGHTEAF
TRBV9 | ASSVAPGRGTDTQY
TRBV11-1 | ASRSSGRLRNSTDTQY
TRBV28 | ASSGAGNYQPQH
TRBV2 | ASSGAKGAYEQY
TRBV20-1 | SARGRDRLIYGYT
TRBV7-2 | ASSLGLYYEQY
TRBV5-1 | ASSLSGDQPQH
TRBV11-2 | ASSSSTVNTEAF
TRBV5-1 | ASRKNNEQF
TRBV10-3 | AISEVGGRTDTQY
TRBV18 | ASSDRTGPYEQY
TRBV6-1 | ASSEDRTRGYT
TRBV27 | ASSASWRTDTQY
TRBV6-2/TRBV6-3 | ASSAQGLETQY
TRBV11-2 | ASSSVGAAAF
TRBV5-1 | ASSHGMSSGKETQY
TRBV19 | ASTREGEAGELF
TRBV4-3 | DSSQTSGNTIY
TRBV7-2 | ASSARAGGNTIY
TRBV6-1 | ASSMTTGAEAF
TRBV11-1 | ASTPGLAGGGDEQY
TRBV11-2 | ASGLLGLANEQF
TRBV2 | ASRVFADIQY
TRBV2 | ASSETGSSTDTQY
TRBV5-1 | ASSPGLFPNEKLF
TRBV6-5 | ASSYFQGYNEQF
TRBV6-5 | ASSWTSGTGLGNTIY
TRBV7-2 | ASSTGLAGGGQGGQY
TRBV18 | ASSPVRLAGGMTGNEQF
TRBV5-1 | ASSPLDRRRAGELF
TRBV6-1 | ASVGASIKF
TRBV10-2 | ASRGQWASNEQF
TRBV20-1 | SASGLAGAYEQY
TRBV20-1 | SAYTGEGGYT